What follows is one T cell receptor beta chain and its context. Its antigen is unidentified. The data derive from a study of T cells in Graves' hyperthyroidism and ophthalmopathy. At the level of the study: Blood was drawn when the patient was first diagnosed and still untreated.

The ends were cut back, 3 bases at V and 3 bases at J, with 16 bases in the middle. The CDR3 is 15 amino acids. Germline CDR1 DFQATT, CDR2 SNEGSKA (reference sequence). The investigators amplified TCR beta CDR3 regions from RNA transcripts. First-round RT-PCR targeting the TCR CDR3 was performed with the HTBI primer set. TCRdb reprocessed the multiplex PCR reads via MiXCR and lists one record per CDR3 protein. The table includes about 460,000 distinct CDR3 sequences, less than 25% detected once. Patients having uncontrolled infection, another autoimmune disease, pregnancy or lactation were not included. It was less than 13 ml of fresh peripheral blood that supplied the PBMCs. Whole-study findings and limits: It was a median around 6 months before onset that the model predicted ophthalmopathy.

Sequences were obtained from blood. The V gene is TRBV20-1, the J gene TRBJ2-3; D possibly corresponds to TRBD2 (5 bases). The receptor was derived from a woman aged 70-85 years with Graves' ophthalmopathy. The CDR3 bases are TGCAGTGCTAGGGGTGGCCAGCGAGGGACAGATACGCAGTATTTT. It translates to CSARGGQRGTDTQYF.